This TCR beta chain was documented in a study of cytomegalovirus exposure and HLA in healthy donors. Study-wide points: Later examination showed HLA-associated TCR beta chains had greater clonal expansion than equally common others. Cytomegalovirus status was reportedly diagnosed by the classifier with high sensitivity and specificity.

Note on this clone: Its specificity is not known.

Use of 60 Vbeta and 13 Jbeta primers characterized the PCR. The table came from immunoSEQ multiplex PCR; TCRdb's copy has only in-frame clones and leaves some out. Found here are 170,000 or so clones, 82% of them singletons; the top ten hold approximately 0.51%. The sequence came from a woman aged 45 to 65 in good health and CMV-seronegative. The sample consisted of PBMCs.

The CDR3 spells CAWSDGLIYEQYF. The CDR3 DNA reads as TGTGCCTGGAGTGACGGACTGATCTACGAGCAGTACTTC. The genes are TRBV30 and TRBJ2-5; tentative D call: TRBD2 (5 bases). The end of the DNA is better explained by TRBJ2-7, so the J call may be wrong. Germline V gene data show CDR1 as GTSNPN and CDR2 as SVGIG (reference sequence). The CDR3 covers 13 residues.